Below, 5 T cell receptor beta chains from the same sample are listed, as sequenced in a study of cytomegalovirus exposure and HLA in healthy donors. Primers included in the PCR were 60 Vbeta and 13 Jbeta primers. Profiled with immunoSEQ multiplex PCR; TCRdb holds only in-frame clones, not every one. This table holds under 150,000 clones, around 76% found once. The sequencing input was PBMCs. These receptors all come from a male donor in good health and CMV-seronegative.

There are a few counts of this clone. The J gene is TRBJ2-7, the V gene TRBV2, with TRBD1 identical over 7 bases. Trimming at V came to 6 bases and at J to 6 bases, leaving 2 bases not matched to a gene. The CDR3 has 11 amino acids. Germline V gene lookup returns CDR1 SNHLY and CDR2 FYNNEI. The CDR3 loop reads CASRQGREQYF. The CDR3 nucleotides are TGTGCCAGCAGACAGGGGCGCGAGCAGTACTTC.

This clone was recorded only once. V gene TRBV7-9 combines with J gene TRBJ2-3; D is uncertain. Germline V gene sequence: CDR1 SEHNR, CDR2 FQNEAQ (reference sequence). Trimming left V 6 bases short and J 4 bases short, with 17 bases between. The CDR3 runs to 15 residues. In DNA form, the CDR3 reads TGTGCCAGCAGAGTCCGACTGGAAAAACCAGATACGCAGTATTTT. Its protein is CASRVRLEKPDTQYF.

The chain employs TRBV11-2 and TRBJ2-7; 7 bases fit TRBD1. The V gene end was trimmed by 5 bases and the J gene end by 3 bases; junction bases not matched to a gene: 13. The CDR3 runs 16 residues. Germline CDR1 SGHAT, CDR2 FQNNGV. The CDR3 protein is CASSPTNRQGIYEQYF. The DNA for the CDR3 is TGTGCCAGCAGCCCAACCAACCGACAGGGAATCTACGAGCAGTACTTC.

CDR3 sequence (DNA): TGCGCCAGCAGCCGAGAGGACAGGGTTGGGGAAAAACTGTTTTTT. Translating gives CASSREDRVGEKLFF. The gene calls are TRBV4-3 and TRBJ1-4; 8 positions agree with TRBD1. Germline V lookup: CDR1 LGHNA, CDR2 YSLEER. V trimming: 4 bases; J trimming: 8 bases; junction bases outside the gene matches: 9. The CDR3 length is 15 residues.

The rearrangement uses TRBV7-2 and TRBJ2-1; D gene unclear. CDR3 length: 12 residues. V dropped 4 bases and J dropped 13 bases, with 14 bases sitting between them. Germline CDR1 SGHTA, CDR2 FQGNSA. The CDR3 DNA reads as TGTGCCAGCAGCTCCTCCTCGGGTCTTCAGTTCTTC. This sequence encodes CASSSSSGLQFF.